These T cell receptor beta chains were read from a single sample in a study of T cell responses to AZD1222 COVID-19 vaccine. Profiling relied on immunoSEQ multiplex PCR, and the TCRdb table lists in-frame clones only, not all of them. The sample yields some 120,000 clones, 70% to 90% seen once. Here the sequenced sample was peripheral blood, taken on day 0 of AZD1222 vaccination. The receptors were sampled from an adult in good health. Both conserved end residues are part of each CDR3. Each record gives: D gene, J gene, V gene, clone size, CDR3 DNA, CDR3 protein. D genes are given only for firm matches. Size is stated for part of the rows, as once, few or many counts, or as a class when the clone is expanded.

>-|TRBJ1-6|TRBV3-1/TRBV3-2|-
TGTGCCAGCAGCGCCGGGACCCCGAATTCACCCCTCCACTTT
CASSAGTPNSPLHF
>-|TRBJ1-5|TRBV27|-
TGTGCCAGCAGTTTATCAGGTTATAGCAATCAGCCCCAGCATTTT
CASSLSGYSNQPQHF
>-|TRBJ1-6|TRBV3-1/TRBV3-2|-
TGTGCCAGCAGCCAAGGGGGTGGAGAGTCACCCCTCCACTTT
CASSQGGGESPLHF
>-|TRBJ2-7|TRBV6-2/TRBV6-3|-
TGTGCCAGCAGTTACGGGACCGAGCAGTACTTC
CASSYGTEQYF
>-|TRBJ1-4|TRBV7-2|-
TGTGCCAGCAGCTTAGAGGGCGAAAAACTGTTTTTT
CASSLEGEKLFF
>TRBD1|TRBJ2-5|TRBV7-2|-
TGTGCCAGCAGCAGAAGGACAGGGGCCGGGGAGACCCAGTACTTC
CASSRRTGAGETQYF
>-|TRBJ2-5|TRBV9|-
TGTGCCAGCAGCGTAGGCGGGGAGACCCAGTACTTC
CASSVGGETQYF
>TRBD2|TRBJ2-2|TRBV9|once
TGTGCCAGCAGCGTAGCCCTAGCGGGGGGTCCCGGGGAGCTGTTTTTT
CASSVALAGGPGELFF
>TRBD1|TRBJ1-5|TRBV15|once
TGTGCCACCAGCACAACAGGGGGCGGACAGCCCCAGCATTTT
CATSTTGGGQPQHF
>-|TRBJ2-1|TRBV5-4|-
TGTGCCAGCAGCCACGGGGGAGGAGACCATGAGCAGTTCTTC
CASSHGGGDHEQFF
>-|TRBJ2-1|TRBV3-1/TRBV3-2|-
TGTGCCAGCAGCCTACCGGGCCAAGACAATGAGCAGTTCTTC
CASSLPGQDNEQFF
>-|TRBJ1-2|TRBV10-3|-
TGTGCCATCAGTGAGCGGGCCGGGGTTAACTATGGCTACACCTTC
CAISERAGVNYGYTF
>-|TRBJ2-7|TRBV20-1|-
TGCAGTGCTAGTTGGCCAGGGGGAGGCGAGCAGTACTTC
CSASWPGGGEQYF
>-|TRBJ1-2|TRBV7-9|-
TGTGCCAGCAGCCGAGGGGGGCCCTATGGCTACACCTTC
CASSRGGPYGYTF
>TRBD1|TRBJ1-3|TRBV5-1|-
TGCGCCAGCAGCCCGGGACAGGGAAGATCTGATGGAAACACCATATATTTT
CASSPGQGRSDGNTIYF
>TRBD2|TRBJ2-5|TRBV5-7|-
TGTGCCCAAAGGGCTAGCGGGGGGGCACAAGAGACCCAGTACTTC
CAQRASGGAQETQYF
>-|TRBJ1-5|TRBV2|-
TGTGCCAGCAGTACAGCACCCGCAAGCAATCAGCCCCAGCATTTT
CASSTAPASNQPQHF
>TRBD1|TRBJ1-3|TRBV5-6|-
TGTGCCAGCAGCTTGAGCCGACAGGGGGCGCCCGGAAACACCATATATTTT
CASSLSRQGAPGNTIYF
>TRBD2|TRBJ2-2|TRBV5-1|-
TGCGCCAGCAGCTACTTCGGGGGGTTGAGTGATGCGAACACCGGGGAGCTGTTTTTT
CASSYFGGLSDANTGELFF
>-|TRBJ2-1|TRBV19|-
TGTGCCAGTAGTATCGGTCAGGGCATCTACAATGAGCAGTTCTTC
CASSIGQGIYNEQFF
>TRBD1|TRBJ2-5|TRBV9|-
TGTGCCAGCAGCGTAGTGGGACAGGGGCATTCAGAGACCCAGTACTTC
CASSVVGQGHSETQYF
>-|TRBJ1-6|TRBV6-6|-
TGTGCCAGCAGTTACAGGCAGGGATCGAATTCACCCCTCCACTTT
CASSYRQGSNSPLHF
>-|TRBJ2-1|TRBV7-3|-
TGTGCCAGCAGCTCCCTTCGGGCTTACAATGAGCAGTTCTTC
CASSSLRAYNEQFF
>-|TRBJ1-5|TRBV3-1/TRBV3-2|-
TGTGCCAGCAGCTACCGAGGCAATCAGCCCCAGCATTTT
CASSYRGNQPQHF
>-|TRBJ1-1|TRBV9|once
TGTGCCAGCACCACCATTAGTCCGACTGAAGCTTTCTTT
CASTTISPTEAFF
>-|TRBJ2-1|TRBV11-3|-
TGTGCCAGCAGCCTAGTAGGAGGGGGCGAGTACAATGAGCAGTTCTTC
CASSLVGGGEYNEQFF
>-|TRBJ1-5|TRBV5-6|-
TGTGCCAGCAGCTTGGGGGCGGCAGGTAGTAATCAGCCCCAGCATTTT
CASSLGAAGSNQPQHF
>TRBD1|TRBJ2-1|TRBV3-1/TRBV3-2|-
TGTGCCAGCAGCCAAGAAGGCCAGGGGGCGTACAATGAGCAGTTCTTC
CASSQEGQGAYNEQFF
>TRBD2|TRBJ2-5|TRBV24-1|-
TGTGCCACCAGCGCCATTCGGCTAGCGGGAGATAGGCGGGGGGAGACCCAGTACTTC
CATSAIRLAGDRRGETQYF
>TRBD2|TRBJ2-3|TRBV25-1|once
TGTGCCAGCAGTGAATTGAGCGGGAGGGCCGCAGATACGCAGTATTTT
CASSELSGRAADTQYF
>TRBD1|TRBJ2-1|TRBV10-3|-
TGTGCCATCAGTGAGTCGGGGGCCTGGGTGGACAGGGGGAGAAATGAGCAGTTCTTC
CAISESGAWVDRGRNEQFF
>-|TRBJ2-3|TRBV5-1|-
TGCGCCAGCAGCTCGGGTCCGAACACAGATACGCAGTATTTT
CASSSGPNTDTQYF